This record concerns one TCR beta chain sequence. TCRdb used MiXCR to reprocess the RT-PCR reads, holding one entry per CDR3 protein. The data contain fewer than 650,000 distinct CDR3 sequences, approximately 13% of them singletons. The data stem from a study of response to subunit inactivated influenza vaccine. Germline V gene lookup returns CDR1 LNHNV and CDR2 YYDKDF (reference sequence). V lost 3 bases, J lost 2 bases, and 6 bases stayed unmatched. The CDR3 contains 16 residues. This receptor was identified in a middle-aged man who received an inactivated influenza vaccine. The sequencing here drew on PBMCs from blood, taken roughly 47 days after vaccination. The chain is built from TRBV15 and TRBJ2-7, with 11 bases lining up with TRBD2. The CDR3 loop is CATSSERLAGTYEQYF. The CDR3 DNA is TGTGCCACCAGCAGCGAGAGACTAGCGGGAACCTACGAGCAGTACTTC.